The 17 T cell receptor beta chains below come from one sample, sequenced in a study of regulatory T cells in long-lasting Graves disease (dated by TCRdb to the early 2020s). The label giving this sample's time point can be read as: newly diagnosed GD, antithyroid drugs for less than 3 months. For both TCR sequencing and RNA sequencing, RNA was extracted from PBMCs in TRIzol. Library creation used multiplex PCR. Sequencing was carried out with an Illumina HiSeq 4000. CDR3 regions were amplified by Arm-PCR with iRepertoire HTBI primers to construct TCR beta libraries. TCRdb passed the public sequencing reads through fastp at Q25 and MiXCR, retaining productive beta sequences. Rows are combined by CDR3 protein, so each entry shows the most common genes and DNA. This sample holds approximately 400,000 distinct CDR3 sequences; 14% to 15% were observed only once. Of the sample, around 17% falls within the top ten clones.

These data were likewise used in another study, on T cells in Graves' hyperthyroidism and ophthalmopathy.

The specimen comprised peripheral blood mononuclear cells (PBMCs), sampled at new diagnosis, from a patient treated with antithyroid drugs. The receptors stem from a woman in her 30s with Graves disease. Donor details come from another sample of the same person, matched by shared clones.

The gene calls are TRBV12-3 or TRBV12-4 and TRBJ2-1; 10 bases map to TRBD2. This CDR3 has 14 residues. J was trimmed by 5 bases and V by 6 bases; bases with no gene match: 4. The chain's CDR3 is CASRIAGGHNEQFF. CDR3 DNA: TGTGCCAGCAGAATAGCGGGGGGTCACAATGAGCAGTTCTTC.

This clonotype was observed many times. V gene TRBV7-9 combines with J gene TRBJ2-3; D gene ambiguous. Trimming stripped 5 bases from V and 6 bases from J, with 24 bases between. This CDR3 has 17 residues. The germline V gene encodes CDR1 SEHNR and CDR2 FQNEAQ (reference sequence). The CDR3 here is CASSHLGSPQTRDTQYF. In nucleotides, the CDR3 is TGTGCCAGCAGCCACCTCGGGTCGCCTCAGACCCGCGATACGCAGTATTTT.

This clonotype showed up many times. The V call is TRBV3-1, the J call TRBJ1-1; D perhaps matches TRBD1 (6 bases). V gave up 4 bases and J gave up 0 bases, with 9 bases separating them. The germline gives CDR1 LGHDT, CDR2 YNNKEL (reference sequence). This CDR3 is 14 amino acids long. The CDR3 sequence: CASSPGAVNTEAFF. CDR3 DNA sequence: TGTGCCAGCAGCCCAGGGGCTGTGAACACTGAAGCTTTCTTT. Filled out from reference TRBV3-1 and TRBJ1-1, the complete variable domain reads DTAVSQTPKYLVTQMGNDKSIKCEQNLGHDTMYWYKQDSKKFLKIMFSYNNKELIINETVPNRFSPKSPDKAHLNLHINSLELGDSAVYFCASSPGAVNTEAFFGQGTRLTVV.

CDR3 nucleotides: TGTGCCAGCAGCATACTAGGGAGCTCCTACAATGAGCAGTTCTTC. Translation gives CASSILGSSYNEQFF. J is TRBJ2-1 and V is TRBV7-3; possible D gene TRBD2, 5 bases. The CDR3 has 15 amino acids. V was trimmed by 5 bases and J by 0 bases, leaving 11 bases between them. Germline CDR1 SGHTA, CDR2 FQGTGA. Variable domain in full (rest from reference TRBV7-3 and TRBJ2-1): GAGVSQTPSNKVTEKGKYVELRCDPISGHTALYWYRQSLGQGPEFLIYFQGTGAADDSGLPNDRFFAVRPEGSVSTLKIQRTERGDSAVYLCASSILGSSYNEQFFGPGTRLTVL.

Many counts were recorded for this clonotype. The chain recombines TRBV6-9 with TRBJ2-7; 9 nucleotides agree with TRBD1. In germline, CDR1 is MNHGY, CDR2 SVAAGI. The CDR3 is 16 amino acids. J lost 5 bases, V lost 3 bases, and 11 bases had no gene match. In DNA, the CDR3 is TGTGCCAGCAGTTACCCGGGACAGGGTGTGGACCACGAGCAGTACTTC. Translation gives CASSYPGQGVDHEQYF.

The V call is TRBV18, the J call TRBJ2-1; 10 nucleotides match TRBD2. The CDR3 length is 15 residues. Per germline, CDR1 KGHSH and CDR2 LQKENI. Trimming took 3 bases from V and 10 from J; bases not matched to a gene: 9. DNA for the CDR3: TGTGCCAGCTCACCCAGGGGACTTAGCGGGAGGGAGCAGTTCTTC. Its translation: CASSPRGLSGREQFF.

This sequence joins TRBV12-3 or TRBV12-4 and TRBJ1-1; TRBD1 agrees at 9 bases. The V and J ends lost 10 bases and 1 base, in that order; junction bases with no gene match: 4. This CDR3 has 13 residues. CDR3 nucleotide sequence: TGTGCCATCACAGGGGGCAGGAACACTGAAGCTTTCTTT. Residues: CAITGGRNTEAFF.

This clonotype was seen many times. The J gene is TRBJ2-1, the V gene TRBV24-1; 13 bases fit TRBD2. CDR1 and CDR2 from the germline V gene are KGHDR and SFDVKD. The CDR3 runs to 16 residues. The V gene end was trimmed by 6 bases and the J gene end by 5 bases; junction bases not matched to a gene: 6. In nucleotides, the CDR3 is TGTGCCACCAGTACTCCCGGGACTAGCGGGAACAATGAGCAGTTCTTC. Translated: CATSTPGTSGNNEQFF.

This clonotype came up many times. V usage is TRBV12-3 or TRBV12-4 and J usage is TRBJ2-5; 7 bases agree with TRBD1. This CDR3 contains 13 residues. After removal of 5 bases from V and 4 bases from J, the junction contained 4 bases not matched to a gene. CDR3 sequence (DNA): TGTGCCAGCAGTGAACAGGGGAGAGAGACCCAGTACTTC. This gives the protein CASSEQGRETQYF.

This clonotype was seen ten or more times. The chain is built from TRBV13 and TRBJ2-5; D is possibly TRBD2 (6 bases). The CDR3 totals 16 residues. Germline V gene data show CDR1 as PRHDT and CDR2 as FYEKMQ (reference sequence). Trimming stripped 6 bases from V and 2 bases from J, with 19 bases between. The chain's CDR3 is CASRLAGTPIQETQYF. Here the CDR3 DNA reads TGTGCCAGCAGGCTGGCGGGAACACCGATTCAAGAGACCCAGTACTTC.

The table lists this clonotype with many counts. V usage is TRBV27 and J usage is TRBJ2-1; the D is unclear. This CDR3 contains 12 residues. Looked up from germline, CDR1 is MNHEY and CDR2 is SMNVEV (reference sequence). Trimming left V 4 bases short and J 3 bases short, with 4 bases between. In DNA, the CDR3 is TGTGCCAGCAGTTCCAACTACAATGAGCAGTTCTTC. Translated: CASSSNYNEQFF.

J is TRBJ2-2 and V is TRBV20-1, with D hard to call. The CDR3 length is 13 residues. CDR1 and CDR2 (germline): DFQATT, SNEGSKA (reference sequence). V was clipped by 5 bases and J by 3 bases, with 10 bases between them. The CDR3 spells CSAPKADTGELFF. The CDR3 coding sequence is TGCAGTGCTCCCAAGGCCGACACCGGGGAGCTGTTTTTT.

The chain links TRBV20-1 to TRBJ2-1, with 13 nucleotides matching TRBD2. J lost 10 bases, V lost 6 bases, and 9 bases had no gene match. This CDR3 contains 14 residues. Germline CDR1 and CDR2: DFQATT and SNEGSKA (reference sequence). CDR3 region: CSATGTSGTGEQFF. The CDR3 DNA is TGCAGTGCAACCGGGACTAGCGGGACCGGGGAGCAGTTCTTC.

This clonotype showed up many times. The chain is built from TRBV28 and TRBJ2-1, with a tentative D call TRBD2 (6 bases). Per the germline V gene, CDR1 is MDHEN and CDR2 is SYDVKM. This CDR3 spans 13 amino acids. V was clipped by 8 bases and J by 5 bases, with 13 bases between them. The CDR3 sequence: CASSGVLNNEQFF. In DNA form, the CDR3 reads TGTGCCAGCTCGGGAGTCTTAAACAATGAGCAGTTCTTC.

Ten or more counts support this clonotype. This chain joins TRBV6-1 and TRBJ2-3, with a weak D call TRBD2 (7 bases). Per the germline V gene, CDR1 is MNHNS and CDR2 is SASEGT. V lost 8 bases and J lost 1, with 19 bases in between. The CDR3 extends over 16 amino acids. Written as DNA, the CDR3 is TGTGCCAGCGGGGGGCCCCGGGAGGCTCGCACAGATACGCAGTATTTT. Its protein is CASGGPREARTDTQYF.

This CDR3 is CAWGGGGGIDYEQYF. The CDR3 DNA sequence: TGTGCCTGGGGTGGGGGTGGAGGAATCGACTACGAGCAGTACTTC. The rearrangement links TRBV30 to TRBJ2-7; tentatively, D is TRBD1 or TRBD2 (5 bases each). Germline V gene lookup returns CDR1 GTSNPN and CDR2 SVGIG (reference sequence). V was cut by 5 bases and J by 3 bases, with 20 bases left in between. The CDR3 length is 15 residues.

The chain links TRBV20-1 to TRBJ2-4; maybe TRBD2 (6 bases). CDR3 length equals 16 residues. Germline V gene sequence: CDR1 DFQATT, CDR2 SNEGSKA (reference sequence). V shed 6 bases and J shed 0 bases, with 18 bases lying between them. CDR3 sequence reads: CSAPTVAVLAKNIQYF. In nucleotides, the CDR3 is TGCAGTGCGCCCACCGTAGCGGTCCTAGCCAAAAACATTCAGTACTTC.